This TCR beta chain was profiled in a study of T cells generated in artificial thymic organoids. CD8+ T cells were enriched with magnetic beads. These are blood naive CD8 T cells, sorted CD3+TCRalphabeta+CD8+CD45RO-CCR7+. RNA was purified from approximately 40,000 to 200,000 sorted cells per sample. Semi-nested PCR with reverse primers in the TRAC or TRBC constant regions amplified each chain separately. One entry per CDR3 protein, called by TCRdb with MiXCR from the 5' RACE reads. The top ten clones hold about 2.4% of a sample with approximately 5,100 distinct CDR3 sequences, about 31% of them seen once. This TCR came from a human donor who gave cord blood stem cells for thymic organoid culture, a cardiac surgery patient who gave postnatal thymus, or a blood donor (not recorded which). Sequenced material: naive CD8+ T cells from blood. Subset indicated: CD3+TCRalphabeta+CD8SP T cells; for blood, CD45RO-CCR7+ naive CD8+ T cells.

CDR3 nucleotide sequence: TGTGCCAGCACCGACGTATACGACGAGCAGTACTTC. Translation: CASTDVYDEQYF. The chain couples TRBV12-3 or TRBV12-4 to TRBJ2-7; D is unclear. V was cut by 7 bases and J by 5 bases, with 12 bases left in between. This CDR3 is built from 12 residues.